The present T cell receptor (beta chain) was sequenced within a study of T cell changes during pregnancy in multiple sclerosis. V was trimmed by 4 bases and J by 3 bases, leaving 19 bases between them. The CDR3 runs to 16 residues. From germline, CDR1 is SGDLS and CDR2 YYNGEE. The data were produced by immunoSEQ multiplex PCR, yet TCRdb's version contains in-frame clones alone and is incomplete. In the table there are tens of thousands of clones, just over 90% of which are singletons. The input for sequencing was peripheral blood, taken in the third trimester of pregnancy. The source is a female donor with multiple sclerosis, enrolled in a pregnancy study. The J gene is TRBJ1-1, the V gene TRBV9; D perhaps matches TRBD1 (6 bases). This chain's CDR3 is CASSPWAGVMYTEAFF. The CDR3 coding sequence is TGTGCCAGCAGCCCCTGGGCAGGGGTGATGTACACTGAAGCTTTCTTT.